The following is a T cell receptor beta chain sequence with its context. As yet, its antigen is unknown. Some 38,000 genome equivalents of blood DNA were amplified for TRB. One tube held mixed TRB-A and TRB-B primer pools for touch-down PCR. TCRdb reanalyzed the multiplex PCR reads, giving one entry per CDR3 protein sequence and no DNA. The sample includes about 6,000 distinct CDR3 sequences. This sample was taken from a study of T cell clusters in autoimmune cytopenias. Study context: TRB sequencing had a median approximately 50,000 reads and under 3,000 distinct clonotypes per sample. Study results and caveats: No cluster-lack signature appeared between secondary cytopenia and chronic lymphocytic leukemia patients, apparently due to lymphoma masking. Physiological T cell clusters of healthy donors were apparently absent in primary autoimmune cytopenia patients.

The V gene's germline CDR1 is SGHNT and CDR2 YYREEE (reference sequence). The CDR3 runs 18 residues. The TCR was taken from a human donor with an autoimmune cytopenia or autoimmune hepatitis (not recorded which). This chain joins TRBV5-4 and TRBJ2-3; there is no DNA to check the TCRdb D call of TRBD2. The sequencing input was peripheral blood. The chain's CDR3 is CASSGLAGVPLRADTQYF.